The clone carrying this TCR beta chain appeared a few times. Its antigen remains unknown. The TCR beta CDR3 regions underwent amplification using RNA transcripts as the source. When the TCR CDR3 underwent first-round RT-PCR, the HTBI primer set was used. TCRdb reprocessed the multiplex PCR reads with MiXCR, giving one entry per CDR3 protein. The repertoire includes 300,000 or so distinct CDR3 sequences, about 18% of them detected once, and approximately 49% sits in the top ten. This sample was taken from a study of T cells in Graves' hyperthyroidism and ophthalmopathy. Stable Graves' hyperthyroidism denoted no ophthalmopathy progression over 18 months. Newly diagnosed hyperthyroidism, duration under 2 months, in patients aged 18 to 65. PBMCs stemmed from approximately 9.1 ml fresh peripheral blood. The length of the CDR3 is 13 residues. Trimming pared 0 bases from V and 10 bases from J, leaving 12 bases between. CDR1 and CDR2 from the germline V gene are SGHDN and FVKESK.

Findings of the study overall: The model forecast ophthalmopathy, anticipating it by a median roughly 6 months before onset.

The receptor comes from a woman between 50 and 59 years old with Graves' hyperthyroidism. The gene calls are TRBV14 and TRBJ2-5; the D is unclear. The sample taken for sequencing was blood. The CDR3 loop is CASSQDRSTGQYF. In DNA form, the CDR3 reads TGTGCCAGCAGCCAAGATAGGTCAACGGGCCAGTACTTC.